The 17 T cell receptor beta chains presented below share a single source sample, sequenced in a study of human T cells and chemical hapten exposure. TCRdb re-analysed the RACE reads in MiXCR, keeping a single row per CDR3 protein. The table includes some 340,000 distinct CDR3 sequences, around 7% detected once. Time point given: patch test 1, 2 weeks after DPC sensitization. This sample's treatment: therapeutic diphenylcyclopropenone sensitization with weekly scalp DPC. The source was whole blood, collected in connection with sensitization to the hapten diphenylcyclopropenone (DPC). All receptors derive from a woman under 30 with alopecia areata. Some clones in this sample may be carry-over from other donors' samples.

The gene calls are TRBV10-3 and TRBJ2-6; the D call may be TRBD1 or TRBD2 (5 bases each). This CDR3 is built from 17 residues. CDR1 and CDR2 from the germline V gene are ENHRY and SYGVKD. The V end lost 3 bases, the J end lost 4 bases, and 16 bases lay between the germline ends. The CDR3 nucleotides read TGTGCCATCAGTGACCGGGACCCCCTTGGAGGGGCCAACGTCCTGACTTTC. This translates into CAISDRDPLGGANVLTF.

V usage is TRBV19 and J usage is TRBJ1-6; D is undetermined. V lost 5 bases and J 8 bases, leaving 16 bases between the germline ends. Germline V CDR1 and CDR2: LNHDA, SQIVND (reference sequence). The CDR3 extends over 15 amino acids. The CDR3 nucleotides read TGTGCCAGTAGTTATGACCATACTTCGGATTCACCCCTCCACTTT. Translation gives CASSYDHTSDSPLHF.

This clonotype was seen repeatedly, ten times or more. The chain joins TRBV6-5 to TRBJ2-7; possibly TRBD2 for D (7 bases). This CDR3 is 14 amino acids long. Germline lookup yields CDR1 MNHEY and CDR2 SVGAGI. V was cut by 1 base and J by 7 bases, with 14 bases left in between. CDR3 amino acids: CASSYYREGGEQYF. The CDR3 DNA reads TGTGCCAGCAGTTACTACAGGGAGGGGGGGGAGCAGTACTTC.

This clonotype turned up a few times. The J gene is TRBJ1-5, the V gene TRBV7-8, with D uncertain. V lost 0 bases and J lost 0, with 6 bases in between. Germline V gives CDR1 SGHVS, CDR2 FQNEAQ. The CDR3 sequence is 15 residues long. The CDR3 DNA is TGTGCCAGCAGCTTAGCCCGGAATAGCAATCAGCCCCAGCATTTT. Translating gives CASSLARNSNQPQHF.

The chain joins TRBV7-9 to TRBJ1-2, with a weak D call TRBD1 (5 bases). V lost 1 base to trimming and J lost 6 bases, with 18 bases between them. CDR3 length: 16 amino acids. Per germline, CDR1 SEHNR and CDR2 FQNEAQ (reference sequence). The CDR3 loop reads CASSLGYDRIRDGYTF. In DNA form, the CDR3 reads TGTGCCAGCAGCTTAGGGTACGACAGAATACGCGATGGCTACACCTTC. Complete variable domain (other parts from reference TRBV7-9 and TRBJ1-2): DTGVSQNPRHKITKRGQNVTFRCDPISEHNRLYWYRQTLGQGPEFLTYFQNEAQLEKSRLLSDRFSAERPKGSFSTLEIQRTEQGDSAMYLCASSLGYDRIRDGYTFGSGTRLTVV.

This clonotype has at least ten counts. The chain recombines TRBV10-3 with TRBJ2-7, with D possibly called TRBD1 or TRBD2 (6 bases each). V dropped 4 bases and J dropped 1 base, with 20 bases sitting between them. This CDR3 spans 17 amino acids. Germline V gives CDR1 ENHRY, CDR2 SYGVKD. For the CDR3, the DNA is TGTGCCATCAGTGGCACCGGGGGCATCGGAATGTCCTACGAGCAGTACTTC. Encoded protein: CAISGTGGIGMSYEQYF.

The chain uses TRBV20-1 and TRBJ2-3; D uncertain. Trimming pared 2 bases from V and 4 bases from J, leaving 7 bases between. This CDR3 comprises 12 residues. Germline V gives CDR1 DFQATT, CDR2 SNEGSKA (reference sequence). The CDR3 region has the DNA TGCAGTGCTAGAACTTCAGCAGATACGCAGTATTTT. Amino acid sequence: CSARTSADTQYF.

The CDR3 DNA is TGTGCCAGCAGTTACTCGCTACCCGGGCCAAACACTGAAGCTTTCTTT. It yields the protein CASSYSLPGPNTEAFF. The gene calls are TRBV6-6 and TRBJ1-1; no reliable D call. Germline V lookup: CDR1 MNHNY, CDR2 SVGAGI (reference sequence). Trimming pared 0 bases from V and 2 bases from J, leaving 13 bases between. This CDR3 has 16 residues.

This chain connects TRBV27 to TRBJ1-5; a possible D gene is TRBD1 (5 bases). CDR1 MNHEY and CDR2 SMNVEV come from the germline V gene (reference sequence). V lost 2 bases and J 7 bases, leaving 15 bases between the germline ends. This CDR3 spans 15 amino acids. This CDR3 is CASSLKGPSGQPQHF. CDR3 coding DNA: TGTGCCAGCAGTTTAAAGGGGCCTAGTGGGCAGCCCCAGCATTTT.

The CDR3 nucleotides read TGTGCCAGCAGTGTTAACTCACGAGGTGAAAAACTGTTTTTT. Its protein product is CASSVNSRGEKLFF. This sequence joins TRBV6-4 and TRBJ1-4; D gene unclear. Germline V gene sequence: CDR1 MRHNA, CDR2 SNTAGT. V was clipped by 4 bases and J by 7 bases, with 13 bases between them. This CDR3 comprises 14 residues.

V is TRBV2 and J is TRBJ2-7, with D tentatively TRBD2 (6 bases). The V end lost 5 bases, the J end lost 7 bases, and 12 bases lay between the germline ends. The CDR3 runs to 12 residues. CDR1 SNHLY and CDR2 FYNNEI come from the germline V gene. CDR3 coding DNA: TGTGCCAGCAGTCTAGGGGCGGGGGAGCAGTACTTC. Translating gives CASSLGAGEQYF.

This clonotype was seen a few times. The chain couples TRBV10-3 to TRBJ2-1; D possibly corresponds to TRBD1 (7 bases). The CDR3 is 13 residues long. V was shortened by 2 bases and J by 8 bases, with 10 bases between the two germline ends. CDR1 ENHRY and CDR2 SYGVKD come from the germline V gene. The CDR3 protein is CAISEGRGDEQFF. The CDR3 DNA follows: TGTGCCATCAGTGAGGGCAGGGGGGATGAGCAGTTCTTC.

This clonotype was seen a few times. V usage is TRBV5-1 and J usage is TRBJ1-2, with 8 positions matching TRBD1. Germline trimming cut 0 bases from V and 13 bases from J; bases unmatched to any gene: 8. CDR3 length equals 13 residues. Germline CDR1 is SGHRS and CDR2 is YFSETQ. In DNA, the CDR3 is TGCGCCAGCAGCTTGGATGGACAGGGAGGGTTCACCTTC. Protein sequence: CASSLDGQGGFTF.

The V gene is TRBV6-5, the J gene TRBJ1-4; no definite D call. V was trimmed by 3 bases and J by 10 bases, leaving 18 bases between them. Germline V gene lookup returns CDR1 MNHEY and CDR2 SVGAGI. This CDR3 is 15 amino acids long. The CDR3 nucleotides are TGTGCCAGCAGTTATCAATATGATGCCCTCGGAAAACTGTTTTTT. It is translated as CASSYQYDALGKLFF.

This clonotype was observed a handful of times. V usage is TRBV6-2 or TRBV6-3 and J usage is TRBJ1-4; the D gene is possibly TRBD1 (5 bases). The germline V gene encodes CDR1 MNHEY and CDR2 SVGEGT. This CDR3 is 14 amino acids long. V was pared by 4 bases and J by 5 bases, with 11 bases between. The DNA for the CDR3 is TGTGCCAGCAGTTCTGAGGGGCTGAATGAAAAACTGTTTTTT. It specifies CASSSEGLNEKLFF.

This clonotype has ten or more counts. The rearrangement uses TRBV12-3 or TRBV12-4 and TRBJ1-3, with D unresolved. The CDR3 has 15 amino acids. Trimming removed 8 bases at V and 3 bases at J, with 17 bases between. CDR3 nucleotides: TGTGCCAGCTCGATCAATTTCGGGTTTGGAAACACCATATATTTT. Translation: CASSINFGFGNTIYF.

In its sample, this clonotype was seen many times. The chain recombines TRBV5-1 with TRBJ2-1; D is possibly TRBD1 (5 bases). Germline lookup yields CDR1 SGHRS and CDR2 YFSETQ. The ends were cut back, 2 bases at V and 4 bases at J, with 7 bases in the middle. The CDR3 extends over 13 amino acids. The CDR3 bases are TGCGCCAGCAGCTTAAGGGGTTACAATGAGCAGTTCTTC. Translating gives CASSLRGYNEQFF.